The source of this T cell receptor beta chain is a study of low-dose radiotherapy and immunotherapy resistance in tumors. Primers targeting TRAV and TRBV primed first-strand cDNA, covering alpha and beta chains. TCR amplification ran 20 PCR cycles using constant-region and V-primer adapter primers. From the reads, TCRdb called clonotypes with MiXCR, one entry per CDR3 protein. The profile shows roughly 10,000 distinct CDR3 sequences, roughly 60% of them singletons. V was clipped by 7 bases and J by 0 bases, with 16 bases between them. Germline V gives CDR1 MDHEN, CDR2 SYDVKM. The CDR3 covers 16 residues.

The genes are TRBV28 and TRBJ1-5, with D uncertain. This clonotype was sampled from a human donor with advanced metastatic prostate, ovarian, gallbladder or colorectal cancer (not recorded which). This table probably holds off-target reads from a library built for another chain. DNA of the CDR3: TGTGCCAGCACCCCCCCGCGGGGATATAGCAATCAGCCCCAGCATTTT. This codes for CASTPPRGYSNQPQHF.